This is a list of T cell receptor beta chains from one sample in a study of cytomegalovirus exposure and HLA in healthy donors. Sequenced by immunoSEQ multiplex PCR; TCRdb stores in-frame clones only, minus some. The profile covers roughly 120,000 clones, with approximately 80% appearing a single time and around 5.9% taken by the ten largest. Sample: PBMCs. These receptors were obtained from a man aged 25 to 40 in good health and CMV-seropositive. Each CDR3 is given with its conserved first and last residue. The order of the fields is CDR3 DNA, CDR3 protein, V gene, J gene, D gene, clone size. D genes are given only for firm matches. Clone size, where shown, is once, few, many, or a class for clones that have expanded.

TGTGCCAGCAGCCCCAAAAACCGGGAGCTCTACGAGCAGTACTTC,CASSPKNRELYEQYF,TRBV7-9,TRBJ2-7,.,.
TGTGCCAGCAGCTTAGCTCGGGGAGGGTCTAGCACAGATACGCAGTATTTT,CASSLARGGSSTDTQYF,TRBV11-2,TRBJ2-3,TRBD2,.
TGTGCCAGCAGGGAGTTGCTCGACAGGGGGAGAGTGACCCAGTACTTC,CASRELLDRGRVTQYF,TRBV2,TRBJ2-5,TRBD1,.
TGTGCCAGCAGTCGGGACAGAAGTAATGAAAAACTGTTTTTT,CASSRDRSNEKLFF,TRBV28,TRBJ1-4,TRBD1,.
TGTGCCAGCAGCTTAGGAGGCACGAGCGGGGGAGGGGGGGAGCAGTACTTC,CASSLGGTSGGGGEQYF,TRBV11-2,TRBJ2-7,TRBD2,.
TGTGCCAGCAGAAGGGAGGGTCCTGGAAACACCATATATTTT,CASRREGPGNTIYF,TRBV2,TRBJ1-3,.,once
TGTGCCAGCAGCTTAGGTTATTGGCGACAGGGGGGCGAGCAGTACTTC,CASSLGYWRQGGEQYF,TRBV7-2,TRBJ2-7,TRBD1,.
TGTGCCAGCAGCTTAGAAGCGGGGGGCTCGAATGAGCAGTTCTTC,CASSLEAGGSNEQFF,TRBV7-3,TRBJ2-1,TRBD2,.
TGTGCCAGCAGCCTGGGGCAGGGGGAGGAAAAACTGTTTTTT,CASSLGQGEEKLFF,TRBV6-5,TRBJ1-4,TRBD1,few
TGTGCCAGCAGCTTCTTCGGGACACAGGCACAAGAGACCCAGTACTTC,CASSFFGTQAQETQYF,TRBV11-3,TRBJ2-5,.,.
TGTGCCATCAGTGACTCCTCAGCGTACCAAGAGACCCAGTACTTC,CAISDSSAYQETQYF,TRBV10-3,TRBJ2-5,.,.
TGTGCCAGCAGCCCGGACGGGAGGAGGAACCATGAGCAGTTCTTC,CASSPDGRRNHEQFF,TRBV5-4,TRBJ2-1,TRBD2,.
TGTGCCAGCAGGGGGAGCACCAACTCCTACGAGCAGTACTTC,CASRGSTNSYEQYF,TRBV2,TRBJ2-7,.,.
TGTGCCAGCAGTTACCAGGCGTGGGGCAATCAGCCCCAGCATTTT,CASSYQAWGNQPQHF,TRBV7-8,TRBJ1-5,.,.
TGCGCCAGCAGCTTGGAGCCGGAGAGCTCCTACGAGCAGTACTTC,CASSLEPESSYEQYF,TRBV5-1,TRBJ2-7,.,.
TGTGCCAGCAGTCGACTAGCGGGGGGGATAGCAGATACGCAGTATTTT,CASSRLAGGIADTQYF,TRBV4-2,TRBJ2-3,TRBD2,.
TGTTCCAGCAGCTCGGGACAGGGCATGAACACTGAAGCTTTCTTT,CSSSSGQGMNTEAFF,TRBV7-9,TRBJ1-1,TRBD1,.
TGCGCCAGCAGCTGGGACAGCAGCACAGATACGCAGTATTTT,CASSWDSSTDTQYF,TRBV5-1,TRBJ2-3,TRBD1,.
TGTGCCACCGGGAGGAACAATCAGCCCCAGCATTTT,CATGRNNQPQHF,TRBV10-3,TRBJ1-5,.,few
TGCAGCGCCAGGGGGCACACTGGAAACACCATATATTTT,CSARGHTGNTIYF,TRBV29-1,TRBJ1-3,TRBD1,.
TGTGCCAGCAGCGAGACAGGGGGCTCCTACAATGAGCAGTTCTTC,CASSETGGSYNEQFF,TRBV7-3,TRBJ2-1,TRBD1,.
TGTGCCAGCAGCTTAGGTTCGAAGAGGACCTACGAGCAGTACTTC,CASSLGSKRTYEQYF,TRBV11-3,TRBJ2-7,.,.
TGTGCCAGCAGCGGGGGACAGTTGAGTGGTGAAAAACTGTTTTTT,CASSGGQLSGEKLFF,TRBV5-6,TRBJ1-4,TRBD1,few
TGTGCCAGCAGCCCCGTTACAGGGATCCAAGGAGTCTATGGCTACACCTTC,CASSPVTGIQGVYGYTF,TRBV2,TRBJ1-2,.,.
TGCGCCACCCAGGGGGTTTCAATTGAGTACTTC,CATQGVSIEYF,TRBV10-1,TRBJ2-7,TRBD1,.
TGCGCCAGCAGCCTCAATAGCGGGGGCGGGACCTACGAGCAGTACTTC,CASSLNSGGGTYEQYF,TRBV4-1,TRBJ2-7,TRBD2,.
TGTGCCAGCAGTTACTCACGGCGGGGTACTGAGACCCAGTACTTC,CASSYSRRGTETQYF,TRBV6-5,TRBJ2-5,.,.
TGCGCCAGCAGCTTGGGCGGGGGCACCGGGGAGCTGTTTTTT,CASSLGGGTGELFF,TRBV5-1,TRBJ2-2,TRBD2,.
TGTGCCAGCAGCTTAGGCGGGGGTTCACCCCTCCACTTT,CASSLGGGSPLHF,TRBV7-2,TRBJ1-6,.,.
TGCAGCGTTAGGACAGCGAATTCCCTTGGCTACACCTTC,CSVRTANSLGYTF,TRBV29-1,TRBJ1-2,.,.
TGTGCCATCAGTCAGGGGTTACGCTCTGGAAACACCATATATTTT,CAISQGLRSGNTIYF,TRBV10-3,TRBJ1-3,.,.
TGTGCCAGCTCCCCGGACTTCTTAGCATCCGAGCAGTACTTC,CASSPDFLASEQYF,TRBV11-3,TRBJ2-7,.,.
TGTGCCATCAGGGGGGACAGCTTTCTAGGAAACACCATATATTTT,CAIRGDSFLGNTIYF,TRBV10-3,TRBJ1-3,TRBD1,.
TGTGCCAGCAGTCAAACAACGGGACAGTACTTC,CASSQTTGQYF,TRBV10-3,TRBJ2-5,.,few
TGTGCCAGCAGCTTACAAGCCGGGACAGGGGGAGAGACCCAGTACTTC,CASSLQAGTGGETQYF,TRBV7-2,TRBJ2-5,TRBD1,.
TGTGCCAGCAGGTCGGACAGACTCACAGATACGCAGTATTTT,CASRSDRLTDTQYF,TRBV5-8,TRBJ2-3,.,once
TGTGCCACCTCGAAGGGGGACTATGGCTACACCTTC,CATSKGDYGYTF,TRBV5-1,TRBJ1-2,.,few
TGTGCCAGCAGCTTAGCCGACAGTTATGGCTACACCTTC,CASSLADSYGYTF,TRBV7-8,TRBJ1-2,.,.
TGTGCCAGCACCGATAAATACACAGGGTCTGGAAACACCATATATTTT,CASTDKYTGSGNTIYF,TRBV21-1,TRBJ1-3,.,.
TGTGCCACAAGGGGCGCCTACGAGCAGTACTTC,CATRGAYEQYF,TRBV28,TRBJ2-7,.,.
TGTGCCAGCAGCGGCAAGGGGGCGAATGGTAATTCACCCCTCCACTTT,CASSGKGANGNSPLHF,TRBV21-1,TRBJ1-6,.,.
TGTGCCAGCAGCCTTCGGGTAGCGGGGGCCTCCTACAATGAGCAGTTCTTC,CASSLRVAGASYNEQFF,TRBV7-2,TRBJ2-1,TRBD2,.
TGTGCCAGCAGCGACCGACAGTCCTATGGCTACACCTTC,CASSDRQSYGYTF,TRBV11-2,TRBJ1-2,.,.
TGTGCCAGCTCACGGCAGGGACAACGGGGAGTCGAGCAGTTCTTC,CASSRQGQRGVEQFF,TRBV18,TRBJ2-1,.,.
TGTGCCATCAGTGAGCCTCCCGCGGCCGAGCAGTACTTC,CAISEPPAAEQYF,TRBV10-3,TRBJ2-7,.,once
TGTGCCAGCAGCATTCAGGGGAGGGTCCAAGAGACCCAGTACTTC,CASSIQGRVQETQYF,TRBV11-1,TRBJ2-5,.,once
TGTGCCAGTGGATGGACAGGGGGAGAAGATACGCAGTATTTT,CASGWTGGEDTQYF,TRBV2,TRBJ2-3,TRBD1,.
TGTGCCATCAGTGAGGGACTAGCCCATGAGCAGTTCTTC,CAISEGLAHEQFF,TRBV10-3,TRBJ2-1,TRBD2,.
TGCACCAGCAACACTCGGGACTACCCGGGGGCAGATACGCAGTATTTT,CTSNTRDYPGADTQYF,TRBV1,TRBJ2-3,.,.
TGTGCCAGCAGCCAAGATGCGAATGAGCAGTTCTTC,CASSQDANEQFF,TRBV4-2,TRBJ2-1,.,.
TGTGCCAGCAGCCCCAACAGGGTCGGAGGCTACACCTTC,CASSPNRVGGYTF,TRBV7-9,TRBJ1-2,.,.
TGTGCCAGCAGCGAAGAGGAGGGACAGCTCCGCTACGAGCAGTACTTC,CASSEEEGQLRYEQYF,TRBV9,TRBJ2-7,.,.
TGTGCCAGCTCACCCCCCGGGGAGCCGTTTTACGAGCAGTACTTC,CASSPPGEPFYEQYF,TRBV18,TRBJ2-7,.,.
TGTGCCAGCAGTTCTCCCAGGGGGCGGCCCGACTATGGCTACACCTTC,CASSSPRGRPDYGYTF,TRBV28,TRBJ1-2,TRBD1,.
TGTGCCAGCAGTGAACTTTTAAGGGGCTATGGCTACACCTTC,CASSELLRGYGYTF,TRBV2,TRBJ1-2,.,.
TGTGCCAGCAGCTCTAGCGGGGGGCAAGACAATGAGCAGTTCTTC,CASSSSGGQDNEQFF,TRBV6-6,TRBJ2-1,TRBD2,.
TGCGCCAGCGGCTTGAGGGACAGGGCCTACACCGGGGAGCTGTTTTTT,CASGLRDRAYTGELFF,TRBV5-1,TRBJ2-2,TRBD1,.
TGCGCCAGCAGCACAGAAAACACTGAAGCTTTCTTT,CASSTENTEAFF,TRBV5-1,TRBJ1-1,.,.